This section outlines one T cell receptor (beta chain) sequence together with its context. Its recognized antigen is unknown. Base-call qualities are not available, and no considerably larger clone is one nucleotide away. In total, just over 650 healthy bone marrow donors made up the cohort. All cohort members were sampled while nominally healthy, although unrecorded immune exposures were likely present. The donor was CMV seronegative and was included in the group of under 450 seronegative cohort members. A peripheral blood sample was provided by each donor, and peripheral blood mononuclear cells were used for TCR beta sequencing. Genomic DNA was extracted from the blood cell samples with the Qiagen DNeasy Blood Extraction Kit. This entry is derived from a study of cytomegalovirus exposure and HLA in healthy donors (dated by TCRdb to 2015 to 2018). Some background on the complete study: In an earlier analysis of several hundred of the donors, about 270 Gb of sequence data and 90 million to 120 million unique TCR beta sequences from about 179 million T cells were reported. Approximately 300 gigabases of sequencing data and tens of millions of unique TCR sequences were included in an early release covering over 600 HLA-typed donors. The genetic ancestry cluster associated with self-reported Caucasian donors included approximately 85% of the 398 genotyped donors. The aim of the study was to test whether cataloging public T cell receptors could identify signatures of past pathogen exposure. The study profiled the T cell repertoires of 500 to 800 subjects by immunosequencing and related them to cytomegalovirus serostatus. A separate validation cohort of roughly 130 different subjects was used in addition to the approximately 700-subject first cohort. High-throughput TCR immunosequencing, statistical association of individual TCRs with disease status, and machine learning were combined to predict cytomegalovirus infection status. To study patterns of TCR occurrence, a later analysis re-analyzed previously published TCR beta repertoires from 600 to 750 donors and added high-resolution HLA genotyping. Rather than drawing on any new phenotypic data, the later analysis identified candidate immune exposures from TCR beta sequences and the way those sequences occurred across donors. An earlier analysis of around 540 of the donors applied high-throughput TCR beta sequencing to assess whether each TCR beta V gene segment acted as functional or pseudogenic. Donor age, sex, ethnicity and CMV serostatus were collected together with the repertoire data. A later genetic analysis took genome-wide SNP genotypes for about three fifths of the 666 donors and used that subset as a discovery cohort. Every repertoire in the discovery cohort had been generated on one and the same sequencing platform. HLA typing covered class I and class II loci at four-digit resolution. Typing coverage varied by locus: about 620-630 donors for A, B, C, DRB1 and DQB1; 522 for DQA1; 606 for DPA1; around 490 for DPB1. Four to six DR-DQ haplotypes were handled as single units for association and clustering, since linkage in the cohort was strong. Across 300 to 500 genotyped donors of the cohort, an average of roughly 200,000 unique TCR beta nucleotide sequences per donor were sequenced, and roughly 20% of those sequences were non-productive.

V and J lose 2 bases and 5 bases, and a span of 20 bases separates them. Per the germline V gene (reference sequence), SEHNR is the CDR1 and FQNEAQ is the CDR2. The CDR3 starts with the cysteine, ends with the phenylalanine, and has 17 residues. This entry keeps only the CDR3 DNA: 51 bases, framed from base 1. On the study overall, not on this receptor specifically: In vitro tests confirmed that three of the cytomegalovirus-associated TCR beta chains recognize cytomegalovirus antigens. In both the original and validation cohorts, the classifier was reported to diagnose cytomegalovirus status with high specificity and sensitivity. Compared with the roughly 670-donor mean, donors in an Asian-associated ancestry cluster had fewer N-insertions in productive TCRs, according to a later genetic analysis. The authors suggested that the approach could potentially be generalized to other disease states and immunological phenotypes. Because the 87-base-pair reads could not distinguish some IMGT-functional V segments, including TRBV6-2 and TRBV6-3, those segments were excluded. In this cohort, only TCR beta chains were sequenced, and detectable features were limited by the absence of alpha or paired-chain data. Immune exposure information for the cohort was limited to CMV serostatus. Strong co-occurrence of HLA alleles, especially DR and DQ, made assigning TCR associations to individual alleles difficult. In a later analysis, several top co-occurrence clusters were reported to appear linked to parvovirus B19, influenza, CMV and Epstein-Barr virus. At a false discovery rate of 0.05, a later analysis linked about 17,000 TCR beta sequences to specific HLA alleles. An association between a missense DCLRE1C variant and V-gene and J-gene trimming of TCR beta chains was found in a later genetic analysis and replicated in an independent cohort. A further reported finding was that TCR beta sequences accurately predicted the HLA-A and HLA-B alleles for most subjects in the first cohort. In a later analysis, HLA-associated TCR beta chains showed more clonal expansion and lower generation probabilities than non-associated chains that were equally common. While some public TCRs were present in many individuals, most TCR sequences turned up only very rarely across donors. In a later analysis, most CMV-associated TCR beta chains were found to appear HLA-restricted, with HLA associations seemingly driven largely by CMV exposure. In the study, approximately 150 TCR beta chains were listed as associated with cytomegalovirus. In an earlier analysis of about 540 of the donors, most TCR beta V segments were observed in productive rearrangements about 87% or about 30% of the time, broadly matching IMGT annotations. A later analysis found that TCR association rates varied across HLA loci, with DRB1 alleles showing the most associated TCRs and HLA-C alleles the fewest. The sequencing pipeline was judged likely to have produced a cluster of highly shared sequence variants as a technical artifact. Correlated functional status among segregating V segments might reflect linkage disequilibrium, but an unknown experimental factor could not be ruled out. Because HLA typing was missing for some donors at each locus, association tests included only the typed subset. Because counts were too low, roughly 17 rarely observed V segments, including chromosome 9 orphons, were left out of the earlier analysis of a few hundred of the donors. Presence/absence analyses assumed roughly uniform sequencing depth across donors, an assumption that may not hold.

The library was made by the immunoSEQ multiplex PCR assay. A mixture of 60 forward primers for TCR Vbeta segments and 13 reverse primers for TCR Jbeta segments was used in the multiplex PCR. The CDR3 region of rearranged TCR beta genes was amplified from genomic DNA with a multiplex PCR assay. The Illumina HiSeq System was used to sequence the amplified TCR beta libraries as 87-base-pair reads. Turning to the authors' computational methods: A later analysis tallied 70 million to 100 million unique TCR beta chains across the 610 or so repertoires, and about 12 million of those chains were shared by two or more donors. To remove PCR and sequencing errors, raw reads were error-corrected and collapsed into unique sequences using a nearest-neighbor algorithm that merged closely related sequences. Alignment of CDR3 sequences to IMGT reference sequences was used to assign V, D and J gene segments. For a sequence to be retained, a match of at least six nucleotides was required to both a V gene segment and a J gene segment. Rearrangements were called productive when the CDR3 lacked stop codons and stayed in frame with V and J; all others were non-productive. Following IMGT convention, CDR3 was defined as the stretch from the second conserved V-encoded cysteine to the conserved J-encoded phenylalanine. In an earlier analysis of roughly 580 of the donors, sequences lacking an unambiguous match to a single V gene segment were excluded. In an earlier analysis of around 590 of the donors, a V segment was called functional when productive rearrangements were above 56.7%, and segregating when the standard deviation between donors exceeded 5%. A statistical classification framework was developed to diagnose cytomegalovirus status using the catalog of TCR beta chain sequences. V and J gene assignment, in a later analysis, came from comparing TCR nucleotide sequences with IMGT/GENE-DB human TR gene sequences. Using the TCRdist pipeline, a later analysis assigned CDR3 sequences along with most-parsimonious VDJ recombination scenarios. In a later analysis, each TCR beta chain was defined by its CDR3 amino acid sequence together with its V-gene family, and reads lacking a unique V-gene family were excluded. As a way to deal with suspected cross-contamination and a sequencing artifact, a later analysis dropped more than 500 nucleotide sequences that were highly shared and had low generation probability. For each public chain, a later analysis derived a clonal expansion index from normalized ranks of inferred template counts within each repertoire. In a later analysis, generation probabilities were computed with a VDJ recombination model fitted to out-of-frame rearrangements, and the resulting probabilities were checked against IGoR. A later analysis scored TCR-TCR, TCR-HLA and TCR-CMV co-occurrence with hypergeometric tests, applying a repertoire-size bias correction to TCR pairs. In a later analysis, false discovery rates were estimated by permuting HLA or CMV assignments 20 times. A later analysis grouped co-occurring TCRs with DBSCAN, adding TCRdist sequence similarity when clustering within HLA-allele-positive subsets. For co-occurrence clustering, repertoires with fewer than 30,000 or more than 120,000 public chains were excluded, along with roughly five repertoires with anomalous nucleotide sharing. TCRdb carries this immuneACCESS record with in-frame sequences only. Its versions omit some clonotypes, under half of them owing to an unresolved V gene in the studies checked, with the rest unexplained. V, J and clone size derive from that table, while D and trimming were established from the DNA sequence. Recorded for this sample are more than 85,000 clones; roughly 15% of them occurred a single time. The ten largest make up roughly 0.79% of the sample.

Specimen: PBMCs. The sequence joins TRBV7-9 to TRBJ2-3; a tentative D call is TRBD2 (6 bases match). This TCR was recovered from a female donor in good health and CMV-seronegative. The DNA sequence follows: TGTGCCAGCAGCTTACTGGCTAGCGTTGGGATTCGAGATACGCAGTATTTT. It codes for CASSLLASVGIRDTQYF.